Sequencing of this T cell receptor (beta chain) was carried out in a study of cytomegalovirus exposure and HLA in healthy donors. Study results and limitations: The listing of about 150 TCR beta chains classed them as cytomegalovirus-associated.

Worth noting for this clone: Its antigen is unknown.

The germline gives CDR1 SGDLS, CDR2 YYNGEE. This CDR3 has 15 residues. Primers included in the PCR were 60 Vbeta and 13 Jbeta primers. The table came from immunoSEQ multiplex PCR; TCRdb's copy has only in-frame clones and leaves some out. The sample records roughly 67,000 clones, approximately 71% being singletons. This sequence was found in a man in his sixties in good health and CMV-seropositive. The chain is built from TRBV9 and TRBJ2-5, with TRBD2 matching over 7 bases. The DNA matches TRBJ2-7 better at its end, which makes the J call doubtful. Material for sequencing was PBMCs. CDR3 sequence reads: CASSVRSGGGGEQYF. The DNA of the CDR3 is TGTGCCAGCAGCGTAAGAAGTGGTGGGGGGGGCGAGCAGTACTTC.